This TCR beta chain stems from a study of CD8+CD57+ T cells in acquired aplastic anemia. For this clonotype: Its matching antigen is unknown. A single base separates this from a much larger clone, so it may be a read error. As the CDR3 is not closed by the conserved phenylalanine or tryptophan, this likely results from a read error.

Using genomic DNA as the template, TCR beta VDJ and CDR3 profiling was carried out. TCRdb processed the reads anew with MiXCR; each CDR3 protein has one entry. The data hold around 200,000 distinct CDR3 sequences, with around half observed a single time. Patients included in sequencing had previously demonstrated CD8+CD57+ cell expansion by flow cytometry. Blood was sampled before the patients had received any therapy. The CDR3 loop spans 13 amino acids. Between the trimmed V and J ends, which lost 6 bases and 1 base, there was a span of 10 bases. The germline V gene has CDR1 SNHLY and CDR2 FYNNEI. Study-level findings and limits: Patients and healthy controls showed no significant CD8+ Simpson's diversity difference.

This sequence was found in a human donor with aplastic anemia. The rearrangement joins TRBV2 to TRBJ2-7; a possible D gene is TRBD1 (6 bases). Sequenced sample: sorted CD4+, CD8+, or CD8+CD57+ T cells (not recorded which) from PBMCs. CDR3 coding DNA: TGTGCCAGCAGACTAGGACAGTCCTACGAGCAGTACCTC. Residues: CASRLGQSYEQYL.